A selection of T cell receptor beta chains follows, all from one sample in a study of human T cells and chemical hapten exposure. TCRdb reprocessed the RACE reads via MiXCR and lists one record per CDR3 protein. The table includes 360,000 or so distinct CDR3 sequences, more than 5% detected once. Specimen: whole blood, collected in connection with sensitization to the hapten diphenylcyclopropenone (DPC). These receptors were collected from a young woman with alopecia areata. Some clones in this sample may be carry-over from other donors' samples. Both conserved end residues are part of each CDR3. D genes are given only for firm matches. Some rows have no size entry. The others give once, few or many, or a class for an expanded clone.

>TRBD2|TRBJ2-5|few|TRBV7-2
TGTGCCAGCAGCTTAGCGCTGCGGGGGGTCCGAGAGACCCAGTACTTC
CASSLALRGVRETQYF
>TRBD2|TRBJ2-3|few|TRBV4-1
TGCGCCAGCAGCCACCCTAAGCGGGGGGGCCCCACAGATACGCAGTATTTT
CASSHPKRGGPTDTQYF
>-|TRBJ2-7|few|TRBV29-1
TGCAGCGTCTTATGGGCCACAGGGGAGCAGTACTTC
CSVLWATGEQYF
>-|TRBJ2-5|few|TRBV2
TGTGCCAGCAGTGAAGCGCGGCAGAAAGAGACCCAGTACTTC
CASSEARQKETQYF
>-|TRBJ1-1|many|TRBV19
TGTGCCAGTAGTATAAGATCAGAGGGGACTGAAGCTTTCTTT
CASSIRSEGTEAFF
>-|TRBJ1-5|few|TRBV6-5
TGTGCCAGCAGTTACGGAGGGATGAGCAATCAGCCCCAGCATTTT
CASSYGGMSNQPQHF
>TRBD1|TRBJ1-1|many|TRBV12-3/TRBV12-4
TGTGCCAGCAGGCTCCAGGGGGGACCCACTGAAGCTTTCTTT
CASRLQGGPTEAFF
>-|TRBJ2-3|-|TRBV7-9
TGTGCCAGCAGCTCCTCCCTAGATACGCAGTATTTT
CASSSSLDTQYF
>-|TRBJ1-5|-|TRBV20-1
TGCAGTGCTAGAGGGGGACGGAGCAATCAGCCCCAGCATTTT
CSARGGRSNQPQHF
>-|TRBJ2-7|many|TRBV6-2/TRBV6-3
TGTGCCAGTAGCCGAGGAACAGGGGGGGTCTACGAGCAGTACTTC
CASSRGTGGVYEQYF
>TRBD1|TRBJ1-5|many|TRBV4-2
TGTGCCAGCAGCCAAGAGGGATACAGGGGTAGCAATCAGCCCCAGCATTTT
CASSQEGYRGSNQPQHF
>TRBD2|TRBJ2-3|few|TRBV6-4
TGTGCCAGCAGTGACTCGATTTACGGGGGGGCTACAGATACGCAGTATTTT
CASSDSIYGGATDTQYF
>TRBD1|TRBJ2-3|few|TRBV4-1
TGCGCCAGCAGCCAAGGGATTCAACAGGGGGCAAGCACAGATACGCAGTATTTT
CASSQGIQQGASTDTQYF
>TRBD1|TRBJ1-2|-|TRBV4-3
TGCGCCAGCAGCCAAGACGTCACAGGGGGAGTCGATGGCTACACCTTC
CASSQDVTGGVDGYTF
>TRBD2|TRBJ2-3|many|TRBV7-2
TGTGCCAGCAGCCCGGGACTAGCGGGGGTAGATACGCAGTATTTT
CASSPGLAGVDTQYF
>-|TRBJ2-3|few|TRBV4-3
TGCGCCAGCAGGAAAGGGGTTGTGGCAGATACGCAGTATTTT
CASRKGVVADTQYF
>TRBD1|TRBJ1-2|few|TRBV7-9
TGTGCCAGCAGCTTAGGGTGGACGGAGGACAGGGGTGTAGGCTACACCTTC
CASSLGWTEDRGVGYTF
>-|TRBJ1-2|many|TRBV7-9
TGTGCCAGCAGCTTTCCAGCTCCTAACTATGGCTACACCTTC
CASSFPAPNYGYTF
>-|TRBJ1-1|many|TRBV10-3
TGTGCCATCAGTGAAAATCTTTCGGGGACTGAAGCTTTCTTT
CAISENLSGTEAFF
>TRBD1|TRBJ2-7|-|TRBV12-3/TRBV12-4
TGTGCCAGCAGTTCGGACAGGAGCTACGAGCAGTACTTC
CASSSDRSYEQYF
>-|TRBJ2-1|few|TRBV20-1
TGCAGTGCTTCCCGGGACTCGACATACAATGAGCAGTTCTTC
CSASRDSTYNEQFF
>TRBD2|TRBJ2-7|-|TRBV7-9
TGTGCCAGCAGCTCTCGGACGGGAGGGGAGCAGTACTTC
CASSSRTGGEQYF
>-|TRBJ2-6|many|TRBV6-1
TGTGCCAGCCTCCCGGTCTCTGGGGCCAACGTCCTGACTTTC
CASLPVSGANVLTF
>-|TRBJ2-5|few|TRBV7-9
TGTGCCAGCAGCGTTAGCGGCGGAGGGGAGACCCAGTACTTC
CASSVSGGGETQYF
>-|TRBJ1-1|few|TRBV29-1
TGCAGCGCCCTTTACGCTGGCACTGAAGCTTTCTTT
CSALYAGTEAFF
>TRBD2|TRBJ2-1|-|TRBV5-1
TGCGCCAGCAGCCCCTCTCCGACTAGCGGGATTAACAATGAGCAGTTCTTC
CASSPSPTSGINNEQFF
>-|TRBJ2-3|few|TRBV5-1
TGCGCCAGCAGCTTGAGTTTGCGGGACACAGATACGCAGTATTTT
CASSLSLRDTDTQYF
>TRBD2|TRBJ2-7|-|TRBV9
TGTGCCAGCAGCGTAGGCGGGACTAGCGGCTCCTACGAGCAGTACTTC
CASSVGGTSGSYEQYF
>-|TRBJ1-3|many|TRBV20-1
TGCAGTGCTAAACTCTCCGTAGGGGCTGGAAACACCATATATTTT
CSAKLSVGAGNTIYF
>-|TRBJ1-5|medium-sized|TRBV12-3/TRBV12-4
TGTGCCAGCAGTTCTTTTAATCAGCCCCAGCATTTT
CASSSFNQPQHF
>TRBD1|TRBJ1-6|-|TRBV6-1
TGTGCCAGCAGTGTGATACAGGGGATACTTAATTCACCCCTCCACTTT
CASSVIQGILNSPLHF
>-|TRBJ2-2|few|TRBV28
TGTGCCAGCAGTTTCCCCTCACAGGGAACCGGGGAGCTGTTTTTT
CASSFPSQGTGELFF
>-|TRBJ2-3|few|TRBV12-3/TRBV12-4
TGTGCCAGCAGTTTAGAAGTAGGGACGCAGTATTTT
CASSLEVGTQYF
>-|TRBJ2-5|few|TRBV3-1
TGTGCCAGCAGCCAAAGAGCTTCTAAGGAGACCCAGTACTTC
CASSQRASKETQYF
>TRBD1|TRBJ1-5|-|TRBV27
TGTGCCAGCAGACAGACAGGGAGGAATCAGCCCCAGCATTTT
CASRQTGRNQPQHF
>TRBD1|TRBJ1-2|few|TRBV20-1
TGCAGTTTGTCTCGAGGGACAGGGGATGGGTATGGCTACACCTTC
CSLSRGTGDGYGYTF
>TRBD1|TRBJ1-2|few|TRBV6-5
TGTGCCAGCTGGCGGACCGGGACAGGGGATAGTGGCTACACCTTC
CASWRTGTGDSGYTF
>TRBD1|TRBJ1-5|many|TRBV5-5
TGTGCCAGCAGCTTTCGGACAGGTGATATGAATCAGCCCCAGCATTTT
CASSFRTGDMNQPQHF